The 15 T cell receptor beta chains given below trace back to one sample, sequenced in a study of T cell repertoires in cytomegalovirus infection. TCRdb reprocessed the reads via MiXCR and lists one record per CDR3 protein. The sample carries approximately 71,000 distinct CDR3 sequences, under 5% recorded once. The specimen was PBMCs. The source of these receptors is a human donor in good health (CMV status not recorded). Some clones in this sample may be carry-over from other donors' samples.

This clonotype was recorded at least ten times. The genes are TRBV20-1 and TRBJ1-2, with no clear D. V dropped 5 bases and J dropped 2 bases, with 9 bases sitting between them. The CDR3 extends over 12 amino acids. Germline V gene sequence: CDR1 DFQATT, CDR2 SNEGSKA (reference sequence). The CDR3 sequence is CSARTGNYGYTF. The CDR3 DNA sequence: TGCAGTGCTCGGACGGGAAACTATGGCTACACCTTC.

This clonotype has at least ten counts. The V and J genes are TRBV7-2 and TRBJ2-3; TRBD1 matches 11 bases. With 5 bases clipped from V and 5 bases from J, the junction kept 6 bases outside the gene matches. This CDR3 has 15 residues. Per the germline V gene, CDR1 is SGHTA and CDR2 is FQGNSA. The CDR3 sequence: CASSPDRGRIDTQYF. The CDR3 nucleotides are TGTGCCAGCAGCCCGGACAGGGGGCGCATAGATACGCAGTATTTT.

The table lists this clonotype with many counts. Mismatch with germline at one junction end may stem from a read error. J is TRBJ2-5 and V is TRBV5-3; the match to TRBD1 covers 7 bases. TRBV5-3 is treated as an ORF (open reading frame) with a function not yet certain. There are 17 residues in the CDR3. The CDR3 sequence: CASSLGIPRGLQETQYF. In DNA form, the CDR3 reads TGTGCCAGCAGCTTGGGAATTCCTAGGGGGCTCCAAGAGACCCAGTACTTC.

This clonotype was detected many times. The CDR3 sequence: CASSLVWKTLNTEAFF. CDR3 bases: TGTGCCAGCAGCTTAGTTTGGAAGACCTTGAACACTGAAGCTTTCTTT. This chain links TRBV7-2 with TRBJ1-1; D gene unclear. Germline CDR1 reads SGHTA; CDR2 reads FQGNSA. Trimming removed 1 base from V and 0 bases from J, with 12 bases in between. The CDR3 contains 16 residues.

This clonotype was seen at least ten times. CDR3 loop: CASRRGPTTSNEQFF. CDR3 nucleotides: TGTGCCAGCAGGCGAGGACCAACAACGTCGAATGAGCAGTTCTTC. V usage is TRBV7-2 and J usage is TRBJ2-1; D remains ambiguous. The germline CDR1 and CDR2 sequences are SGHTA and FQGNSA. V was cut by 6 bases and J by 7 bases, with 19 bases left in between. The length of the CDR3 is 15 residues.

This clonotype was counted a few times. This sequence joins TRBV7-3 and TRBJ1-4; 8 nucleotides line up with TRBD1. With V trimmed by 5 bases and J by 5 bases, 4 bases remained unmatched. The CDR3 is made up of 14 amino acids. Per germline, CDR1 SGHTA and CDR2 FQGTGA. CDR3 amino acids: CASSVRDRNEKLFF. The CDR3 nucleotides are TGTGCCAGCAGCGTCCGGGACAGGAATGAAAAACTGTTTTTT.

This clonotype was counted at least ten times. The V and J genes are TRBV7-2 and TRBJ2-1; D is unresolved. This CDR3 has 14 residues. Germline V lookup: CDR1 SGHTA, CDR2 FQGNSA. V was shortened by 0 bases and J by 8 bases, with 11 bases between the two germline ends. Here the CDR3 reads CASSLAWGRDEQFF. CDR3 DNA sequence: TGTGCCAGCAGCTTAGCGTGGGGAAGGGATGAGCAGTTCTTC.

This clonotype occurred many times. V usage is TRBV28 and J usage is TRBJ2-7, with D possibly TRBD2 on 5 matching bases. With 9 bases removed from V and 0 bases from J, the gap between germline ends came to 21 bases. The CDR3 consists of 16 residues. Looked up from germline, CDR1 is MDHEN and CDR2 is SYDVKM. The chain's CDR3 is CASQVPGRGSSYEQYF. The CDR3, as DNA: TGTGCCAGTCAAGTTCCTGGTCGGGGTAGCTCCTACGAGCAGTACTTC.

The sample holds many counts of this clonotype. The chain combines TRBV7-6 with TRBJ2-7; D may be TRBD2 (5 bases). CDR1 is SGHVS and CDR2 is FNYEAQ in the germline V gene. This CDR3 is built from 18 residues. V was shortened by 0 bases and J by 0 bases, with 18 bases between the two germline ends. The CDR3 sequence is CASSLAAATAVNSYEQYF. CDR3 sequence (DNA): TGTGCCAGCAGCTTAGCAGCAGCCACAGCGGTCAACTCCTACGAGCAGTACTTC.

This clonotype was picked up many times. The chain couples TRBV7-2 to TRBJ1-1, with D tentatively TRBD1 (5 bases). Germline V gives CDR1 SGHTA, CDR2 FQGNSA. The CDR3 runs 16 residues. V was trimmed by 1 base and J by 5 bases, leaving 17 bases between them. The CDR3 DNA reads as TGTGCCAGCAGCTTAGGTCGGACCGCCGGGGGTACTGAAGCTTTCTTT. Its translation is CASSLGRTAGGTEAFF.

There are many counts of this clonotype. CDR3 in amino acids: CAWSLQLVQFF. CDR3 in DNA: TGTGCCTGGAGTCTCCAGCTTGTACAGTTCTTC. This sequence joins TRBV30 and TRBJ2-1; D gene unclear. This CDR3 contains 11 residues. V shed 2 bases and J shed 13 bases, with 12 bases lying between them. Germline V gene sequence: CDR1 GTSNPN, CDR2 SVGIG (reference sequence).

Ten or more counts support this clonotype. In nucleotides, the CDR3 is TGTGCCAGCAGCCCGAGAACATATATGAACACTGAAGCTTTCTTT. Translation gives CASSPRTYMNTEAFF. The rearrangement uses TRBV11-2 and TRBJ1-1; the D is unclear. Looked up from germline, CDR1 is SGHAT and CDR2 is FQNNGV. The germline V and J ends were trimmed by 5 bases and 0 bases, with 13 bases remaining between them. The CDR3 runs to 15 residues.

This clonotype was detected ten times or more. This CDR3 reads CASSYSWEVGSPLHF. CDR3 in DNA: TGTGCCAGCAGTTACTCTTGGGAAGTTGGGTCACCCCTCCACTTT. V is TRBV6-6 and J is TRBJ1-6; D is undetermined. This CDR3 has 15 amino acids. Germline assignment: CDR1 MNHNY and CDR2 SVGAGI (reference sequence). The V and J ends lost 0 bases and 10 bases respectively, with 13 bases between them.

This clonotype was counted only a few times. V is TRBV20-1 and J is TRBJ2-7; 13 positions match TRBD2. The ends lost 2 bases at V and 6 bases at J; junction bases unmatched: 7. The CDR3 extends over 15 amino acids. CDR1 and CDR2 (germline): DFQATT, SNEGSKA (reference sequence). The CDR3 region is CSARKLAGGDSEQYF. The CDR3 nucleotides are TGCAGTGCTAGAAAACTAGCGGGAGGGGACAGCGAGCAGTACTTC.

This clonotype was counted at least ten times. V gene TRBV7-2 combines with J gene TRBJ2-4; possible D gene TRBD2, 5 bases. V dropped 1 base and J dropped 4 bases, with 5 bases sitting between them. This CDR3 has 13 amino acids. CDR1 is SGHTA, CDR2 FQGNSA, per germline. CDR3 bases: TGTGCCAGCAGCTTAGAGCGGAAAAACATTCAGTACTTC. It specifies CASSLERKNIQYF. Supplemented by reference TRBV7-2 and TRBJ2-4, the full variable domain reads GAGVSQSPSNKVTEKGKDVELRCDPISGHTALYWYRQSLGQGLEFLIYFQGNSAPDKSGLPSDRFSAERTGGSVSTLTIQRTQQEDSAVYLCASSLERKNIQYFGAGTRLSVL.